What follows are 30 T cell receptor beta chains derived from one specimen sequenced in a study of Graves' ophthalmopathy and Graves' hyperthyroidism. RNA transcripts provided the template for amplifying TCR beta CDR3 regions. The first-round RT-PCR employed HTBI primers together with the Qiagen OneStep RT-PCR kit. A multiplex PCR was then performed as the second round. In TCRdb, the multiplex PCR reads were re-called with MiXCR into one record per CDR3 protein. Of around 670,000 distinct CDR3 sequences in the sample, roughly two fifths were seen once. Sequencing was performed on peripheral blood. These receptors originate from an adult man with Graves' ophthalmopathy.

This chain uses TRBV29-1 with TRBJ1-1; D is unclear. The V gene lost 8 bases and the J gene lost 3 bases, with 7 bases spanning the gap. The CDR3 extends over 10 amino acids. Looked up from germline, CDR1 is SQVTM and CDR2 is ANQGSEA. In DNA, the CDR3 is TGCAGCCAACACGACACTGAAGCTTTCTTT. Encoded protein: CSQHDTEAFF.

The chain uses TRBV7-2 and TRBJ2-7; 7 bases are a match to TRBD1. Unmatched junction bases numbered 5, after V lost 3 bases and J lost 0 bases. Germline V gene lookup returns CDR1 SGHTA and CDR2 FQGNSA. The CDR3 has 15 amino acids. The CDR3 region has the DNA TGTGCCAGCAGCTTGAGGGACAGTTTCTCCTACGAGCAGTACTTC. This sequence encodes CASSLRDSFSYEQYF.

Points on this clonotype: A read error may be the cause here, since a much bigger clone is one base away. The rearrangement uses TRBV5-2 and TRBJ1-6; the D call of TRBD1 is as the table states it, not checked on the DNA. TRBV5-2 is recorded as a pseudogene. The length of the CDR3 is 14 residues. The CDR3 DNA reads as TGTGCCAGCAACTTGGACAGCTTTAATTCACCCCTCCACTTT. Its protein is CASNLDSFNSPLHF.

This clonotype was recorded many times. V usage is TRBV7-9 and J usage is TRBJ1-1; D is ambiguous. Per germline, CDR1 SEHNR and CDR2 FQNEAQ (reference sequence). The ends were cut back, 2 bases at V and 1 base at J, with 8 bases in the middle. The CDR3 consists of 14 residues. Here the CDR3 DNA reads TGTGCCAGCAGCTTAATCGGGTGGAACACTGAAGCTTTCTTT. Translated: CASSLIGWNTEAFF.

This clonotype was counted at least ten times. A junction end diverges from the germline sequence, so it may reflect a read error. The J gene is TRBJ1-2, the V gene TRBV5-1; 10 bases fit TRBD1. CDR1 SGHRS and CDR2 YFSETQ come from the germline V gene. This CDR3 spans 14 amino acids. In DNA, the CDR3 is TGTGCCAGTAGTGCCCGGGACAGGGGATATGGCTACACCTTC. Translating gives CASSARDRGYGYTF.

The chain combines TRBV7-9 with TRBJ2-3; D unresolved. Trimming stripped 0 bases from V and 4 bases from J, with 5 bases between. Germline loops: CDR1 SEHNR, CDR2 FQNEAQ (reference sequence). The CDR3 extends over 13 amino acids. Written as DNA, the CDR3 is TGTGCCAGCAGCTTAGCATGGGCAGATACGCAGTATTTT. Translating gives CASSLAWADTQYF.

Comments on this clonotype: A much larger clone lies a single base off, so this may be a read error. The chain couples TRBV7-9 to TRBJ1-2, with 7 bases lining up with TRBD1. This CDR3 comprises 14 residues. Germline CDR1 reads SEHNR; CDR2 reads FQNEAQ (reference sequence). The CDR3 is CASSLPNRGYGHTF. The DNA for the CDR3 is TGTGCCAGCAGTTTACCCAACAGGGGCTATGGCCACACCTTC.

This clonotype has more than one count but fewer than ten. This chain connects TRBV20-1 to TRBJ1-1, with D perhaps TRBD1 (6 bases). The CDR3 has 13 residues. The ends were cut back, 4 bases at V and 7 bases at J, with 16 bases in the middle. Germline lookup yields CDR1 DFQATT and CDR2 SNEGSKA (reference sequence). The CDR3 is CSAKTGNSSEAFF. Here the CDR3 DNA reads TGCAGTGCTAAGACAGGAAATTCCAGTGAAGCTTTCTTT.

The V call is TRBV25-1, the J call TRBJ1-5; 8 bases align to TRBD1. Germline CDR1 and CDR2: MGHDK and SYGVNS. The CDR3 covers 13 residues. With 8 bases clipped from V and 5 bases from J, the junction kept 5 bases outside the gene matches. The CDR3 coding sequence is TGTGCCAGCGGCCCGACAGGGGATCAGCCCCAGCATTTT. This translates into CASGPTGDQPQHF.

In regard to this clonotype: A much bigger clone sits one base away, suggesting this may be a read error. This chain joins TRBV20-1 and TRBJ2-7, with TRBD1 as a possible D gene (6 bases). The V end lost 7 bases, the J end lost 7 bases, and 17 bases lay between the germline ends. CDR3 length equals 12 residues. Germline V gene sequence: CDR1 DFQATT, CDR2 SNEGSKA (reference sequence). CDR3 sequence: CSVSRGQREQYF. The CDR3 DNA reads as TGCAGTGTTAGCAGGGGACAAAGGGAGCAGTACTTC.

The rearrangement uses TRBV7-9 and TRBJ1-4, with D uncertain. CDR3 length equals 16 residues. Trimming took off 1 base at V and 4 bases at J, with 13 bases between the two ends. Germline V lookup: CDR1 SEHNR, CDR2 FQNEAQ (reference sequence). The CDR3 spells CASSLVGREDNEKLFF. Here the CDR3 DNA reads TGTGCCAGCAGCTTAGTCGGGAGGGAGGATAATGAAAAACTGTTTTTT.

Ten or more counts support this clonotype. The chain couples TRBV9 to TRBJ2-5, with a weak D call TRBD1 (6 bases). V lost 0 bases and J lost 5, with 14 bases in between. Germline-derived CDR1 and CDR2 are SGDLS and YYNGEE. This CDR3 is 15 amino acids long. The CDR3 loop is CASSVGTASGETQYF. The CDR3 bases are TGTGCCAGCAGCGTAGGGACAGCGTCAGGGGAGACCCAGTACTTC.

The rearrangement links TRBV6-1 to TRBJ2-5; TRBD1 matches at 7 bases. CDR3 length: 16 amino acids. From germline, CDR1 is MNHNS and CDR2 SASEGT. The ends lost 6 bases at V and 2 bases at J; junction bases unmatched: 12. CDR3 protein: CASSQAIRGPQETQYF. The CDR3 DNA reads TGTGCCAGCAGCCAGGCAATAAGGGGGCCACAAGAGACCCAGTACTTC.

The chain has TRBV24-1 and TRBJ1-5; 8 bases fit TRBD1. The germline V gene encodes CDR1 KGHDR and CDR2 SFDVKD. The CDR3 has 15 residues. The junction had 12 bases not matched to a gene; V was cut back by 6 bases and J by 9 bases. CDR3: CATSYSRTGNVPQHF. The CDR3 bases are TGTGCCACCAGTTACTCCAGGACAGGGAATGTGCCCCAGCATTTT.

Ten or more counts support this clonotype. The V and J genes are TRBV7-8 and TRBJ2-7; D unclear. The V and J ends lost 3 bases and 0 bases respectively, with 3 bases between them. Germline V gene lookup returns CDR1 SGHVS and CDR2 FQNEAQ. The CDR3 has 12 residues. CDR3 nucleotide sequence: TGTGCCAGCAGCTTCCCCTCCTACGAGCAGTACTTC. This gives the protein CASSFPSYEQYF. The variable domain in full, with the rest retrieved from reference TRBV7-8 and TRBJ2-7, is GAGVSQSPRYKVAKRGQDVALRCDPISGHVSLFWYQQALGQGPEFLTYFQNEAQLDKSGLPSDRFFAERPEGSVSTLKIQRTQQEDSAVYLCASSFPSYEQYFGPGTRLTVT.

In the case of this clonotype: A clone one base away is much larger, so this may be a read error. The gene calls are TRBV6-1 and TRBJ1-2; possibly TRBD1 for D (5 bases). There are 14 residues in the CDR3. V was shortened by 8 bases and J by 4 bases, with 17 bases between the two germline ends. CDR1 and CDR2 (germline): MNHNS, SASEGT. The CDR3: CASRLAREGYGYTF. CDR3 nucleotide sequence: TGTGCCAGCCGCTTAGCCAGGGAGGGCTATGGCTACACCTTC.

This clonotype was picked up many times. The V call is TRBV2, the J call TRBJ1-2; D gene uncertain. The CDR3 length is 12 residues. V lost 3 bases and J lost 0, with 2 bases in between. Germline assignment: CDR1 SNHLY and CDR2 FYNNEI. CDR3 loop: CASSEANYGYTF. The CDR3 DNA sequence: TGTGCCAGCAGTGAGGCTAACTATGGCTACACCTTC.

This clonotype was detected a few times. The V gene is TRBV5-1, the J gene TRBJ2-3; D remains unclear. This CDR3 spans 13 amino acids. The V and J ends lost 3 bases and 3 bases respectively, with 8 bases between them. Germline CDR1 SGHRS, CDR2 YFSETQ. CDR3 sequence: CASSYAGTDTQYF. CDR3 bases: TGCGCCAGCAGCTACGCCGGGACAGATACGCAGTATTTT.

The V gene is TRBV29-1, the J gene TRBJ2-7, with 10 bases fitting TRBD1. The trim removed 6 bases at V and 6 bases at J, leaving 5 bases unmatched. The CDR3 loop spans 12 amino acids. Germline V gene sequence: CDR1 SQVTM, CDR2 ANQGSEA. The CDR3 loop is CSVRGQGSEQYF. The DNA for the CDR3 is TGCAGCGTCCGGGGACAGGGGTCCGAGCAGTACTTC.

This clonotype was recorded many times. This chain joins TRBV25-1 and TRBJ1-6; 10 bases match TRBD1. The CDR3 has 15 residues. In germline, CDR1 is MGHDK, CDR2 SYGVNS. V lost 8 bases and J lost 9; bases outside the gene matches: 10. The CDR3 loop reads CASASNGQGVSPLHF. CDR3 DNA sequence: TGTGCCAGCGCTTCAAACGGACAGGGGGTTTCACCCCTCCACTTT.

Notes on this clonotype: A much larger clonotype is one base distant, so this may be a read error. The chain joins TRBV7-9 to TRBJ2-2, with D unresolved. Germline V gene sequence: CDR1 SEHNR, CDR2 FQNEAQ (reference sequence). CDR3 length: 13 residues. V was trimmed by 6 bases and J by 0 bases, leaving 5 bases between them. The CDR3 DNA follows: TGTGCCAGCAGGACAACGAACACCGGGGAGCTGTTTTTT. Amino acids: CASRTTNTGELFF.

This clonotype was observed many times. The chain employs TRBV20-1 and TRBJ1-5, with 10 bases aligning to TRBD1. The germline V gene encodes CDR1 DFQATT and CDR2 SNEGSKA (reference sequence). The CDR3 is 14 amino acids. Trimming cost V 4 bases and J 4 bases; bases outside gene matches: 4. This chain's CDR3 is CSATSGQGNQPQHF. In DNA, the CDR3 is TGCAGTGCTACCTCGGGACAGGGGAATCAGCCCCAGCATTTT.

The rearrangement uses TRBV6-5 and TRBJ1-1, with TRBD1 as a possible D gene (6 bases). Germline V gene sequence: CDR1 MNHEY, CDR2 SVGAGI. The CDR3 extends over 12 amino acids. The V gene lost 5 bases and the J gene lost 12 bases, with 16 bases spanning the gap. The CDR3 DNA follows: TGTGCCAGCAGTCCACAGGGTCGGGTTTCTTTCTTT. Its translation is CASSPQGRVSFF.

In its sample, this clonotype was seen many times. The chain has TRBV25-1 and TRBJ1-4; no clear D gene. The V gene lost 8 bases and the J gene lost 8 bases, with 12 bases spanning the gap. Looked up from germline, CDR1 is MGHDK and CDR2 is SYGVNS. The CDR3 consists of 12 residues. CDR3 in amino acids: CASHGVHEKLFF. The CDR3 DNA sequence: TGTGCCAGCCACGGTGTTCACGAAAAACTGTTTTTT.

This clonotype was counted at least ten times. The DNA of the CDR3 is TGTGCCAGCGGACTAGCGGGGGGAGAAGAGACCCAGTACTTC. It encodes CASGLAGGEETQYF. This chain connects TRBV7-2 to TRBJ2-5; 14 bases map to TRBD2. This CDR3 has 14 amino acids. V lost 8 bases, J lost 3 bases, and 2 bases stayed unmatched. Germline V gene sequence: CDR1 SGHTA, CDR2 FQGNSA.

This clonotype was recorded at least ten times. This chain links TRBV7-9 with TRBJ1-5; D call uncertain. The CDR3 has 16 residues. The germline CDR1 and CDR2 sequences are SEHNR and FQNEAQ (reference sequence). V was clipped by 4 bases and J by 0 bases, with 13 bases between them. The CDR3 DNA is TGTGCCAGCAGCTACGACACCGGGAATAGCAATCAGCCCCAGCATTTT. This codes for CASSYDTGNSNQPQHF. Filled out from reference TRBV7-9 and TRBJ1-5, the complete variable domain reads DTGVSQNPRHKITKRGQNVTFRCDPISEHNRLYWYRQTLGQGPEFLTYFQNEAQLEKSRLLSDRFSAERPKGSFSTLEIQRTEQGDSAMYLCASSYDTGNSNQPQHFGDGTRLSIL.

This clonotype was recorded at least ten times. The chain combines TRBV7-3 with TRBJ2-7; D remains unclear. The CDR3 extends over 14 amino acids. CDR1 is SGHTA, CDR2 FQGTGA, per germline. Trimming took 0 bases from V and 6 from J, leaving 12 bases between them. The CDR3 region has the DNA TGTGCCAGCAGCTTAACAGCAGGCACGGGCGAGCAGTACTTC. Encoded protein: CASSLTAGTGEQYF.

This sequence joins TRBV20-1 and TRBJ2-5; TRBD1 or TRBD2 may be the D gene (5 bases each). Looked up from germline, CDR1 is DFQATT and CDR2 is SNEGSKA (reference sequence). The ends were cut back, 6 bases at V and 4 bases at J, with 18 bases in the middle. The CDR3 spans 14 residues. DNA for the CDR3: TGCAGTGCCCAAGGGGCCGGGGAGTTAGAGACCCAGTACTTC. Translating gives CSAQGAGELETQYF.

This clonotype was picked up many times. The chain carries TRBV20-1 and TRBJ2-5; 7 bases are shared with TRBD2. CDR3 size: 13 residues. V was clipped by 6 bases and J by 3 bases; unmatched bases: 7. CDR1 DFQATT and CDR2 SNEGSKA come from the germline V gene (reference sequence). The CDR3 DNA sequence: TGCAGTGCGGTGCGGGAGCTGGAAGAGACCCAGTACTTC. Encoded protein: CSAVRELEETQYF.

This clonotype was detected only a few times. The chain combines TRBV19 with TRBJ1-1; the D gene is possibly TRBD1 (6 bases). The CDR3 has 15 residues. Germline assignment: CDR1 LNHDA and CDR2 SQIVND (reference sequence). V was cut by 3 bases and J by 0 bases, with 11 bases left in between. CDR3 region: CASSMRGSLNTEAFF. CDR3 bases: TGTGCCAGTAGTATGAGGGGGAGCCTGAACACTGAAGCTTTCTTT.